This T cell receptor (beta chain) was captured by sequencing in a study of CXCR3-negative and CXCR3-positive naive CD8 T cells. Study-level points and caveats: Much lower diversity was found in memory CD8+ cells, while both naive subsets had comparably high diversity.

UMI-labeled 5' RACE TRB cDNA libraries were prepared from the cells. From the 5' RACE reads, TCRdb lists one entry per CDR3 protein and no DNA. The sample has over 100,000 distinct CDR3 sequences. Note on this clonotype: The target antigen is unknown.

The TCR sequence derives from a human donor in good health. Some clones in this sample may be carry-over from other donors' samples. The sequencing sample was made of naive CXCR3- CD8+ T cells from blood. Subset here: CD45RO-CCR7+CD27+CD95- naive CD8+ T cells lacking CXCR3 (TNR3-).

The CDR3 sequence is CATSGRGSNTEAFF. This chain joins TRBV15 and TRBJ1-1; TCRdb picks TRBD1, but there is no DNA to check that call. CDR1 and CDR2 (germline): LNHNV, YYDKDF (reference sequence). There are 14 residues in the CDR3.